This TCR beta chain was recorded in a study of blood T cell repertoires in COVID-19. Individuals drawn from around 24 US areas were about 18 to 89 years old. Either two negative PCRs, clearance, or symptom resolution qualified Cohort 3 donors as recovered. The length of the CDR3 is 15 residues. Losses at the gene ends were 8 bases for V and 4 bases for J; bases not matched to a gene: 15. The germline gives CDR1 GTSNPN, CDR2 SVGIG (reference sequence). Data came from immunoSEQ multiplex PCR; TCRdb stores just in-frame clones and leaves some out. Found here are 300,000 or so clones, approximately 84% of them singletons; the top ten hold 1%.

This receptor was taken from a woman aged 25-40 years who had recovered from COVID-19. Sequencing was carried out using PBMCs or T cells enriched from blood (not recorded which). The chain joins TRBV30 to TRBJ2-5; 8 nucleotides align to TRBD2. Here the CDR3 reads CAATPHGRVGETQYF. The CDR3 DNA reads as TGTGCCGCAACGCCTCACGGGAGGGTAGGAGAGACCCAGTACTTC.